The entry that follows covers one T cell receptor beta chain sequence. The record originates from a study of blood T cell repertoires in COVID-19. The assay was immunoSEQ multiplex PCR, and TCRdb's table has in-frame clones only and misses some. Of 100,000 or so clones listed, approximately 80% are singletons. Germline V gives CDR1 WSHSY, CDR2 SAAADI. V trimming: 5 bases; J trimming: 1 base; junction bases outside the gene matches: 8. This CDR3 contains 15 residues. Sequences were obtained from peripheral blood. The chain is built from TRBV10-2 and TRBJ2-7, with 7 bases identical to TRBD2. This clonotype originated in a man aged 45-65 years with active or convalescent COVID-19. DNA of the CDR3: TGCGCCAGCAGTACCAGCGGGATAGGGTCCTACGAGCAGTACTTC. Translation gives CASSTSGIGSYEQYF.